A selection of T cell receptor beta chains follows, all from one sample in a study of PD-1 blockade in mismatch repair-deficient tumors. Clones were read by immunoSEQ multiplex PCR, and TCRdb kept only the in-frame ones, dropping some. The repertoire holds 50,000 or so clones, over 70% seen once, with around 8.1% in the top ten. The input for sequencing was peripheral blood, taken less than 21 weeks after starting pembrolizumab. All receptors come from an adult with mismatch repair-deficient cancer. Both conserved end residues are part of each CDR3. D genes are given only for firm matches. A clone size is listed for some rows: how often the clone was seen (once, few, many), or a class if it is expanded.

d_call,v_call,clone_size,j_call,cdr3_nt,cdr3_aa
TRBD2,TRBV25-1,once,TRBJ2-3,TGTGCCAGCAGTGAAAATAGCGGGATAGCCACAGATACGCAGTATTTT,CASSENSGIATDTQYF
-,TRBV6-4,-,TRBJ2-1,TGTGCCAGCAGGGAGATGGACCCCTCTAATTACAATGAGCAGTTCTTC,CASREMDPSNYNEQFF
-,TRBV5-6,-,TRBJ2-2,TGTGCCAGCAGCGGGGCCCGGGCCGGGGAGCTGTTTTTT,CASSGARAGELFF
-,TRBV29-1,-,TRBJ2-2,TGCAGCGTTGAGGGGAACACCGGGGAGCTGTTTTTT,CSVEGNTGELFF
-,TRBV27,-,TRBJ2-7,TGTGCCAGCAGTGTAGGTCAGGGCGAGCAGTACTTC,CASSVGQGEQYF
-,TRBV2,-,TRBJ1-4,TGTGCCAGCAGTTATGAGGGCCAACTAAACGAAAAACTGTTTTTT,CASSYEGQLNEKLFF
-,TRBV6-5,once,TRBJ1-4,TGTGCCAGCAGTTACGCCGCAACTAATGAAAAACTGTTTTTT,CASSYAATNEKLFF
-,TRBV7-2,-,TRBJ2-5,TGTGCCAGCACCCATCAAGAGGGGACCCAGTACTTC,CASTHQEGTQYF
TRBD2,TRBV2,-,TRBJ2-3,TGTGCCAGCGGCAGGACTAGCAGCACAGATACGCAGTATTTT,CASGRTSSTDTQYF
TRBD1,TRBV7-9,-,TRBJ1-4,TGTGCCAGCAGCCCGGACAGGGGGCTTGATGAAAAACTGTTTTTT,CASSPDRGLDEKLFF
TRBD1,TRBV5-1,-,TRBJ1-2,TGCGCCAGCAGCTTCGGACAGGGGTTCTCTGGCTACACCTTC,CASSFGQGFSGYTF
-,TRBV29-1,-,TRBJ1-1,TGCAGCGTAACCCTCGCGGCGGAGGGCACTGAAGCTTTCTTT,CSVTLAAEGTEAFF
-,TRBV20-1,-,TRBJ1-2,TGCAGTGCTCTAAGGATGGGGGGCTACACCTTC,CSALRMGGYTF
-,TRBV19,-,TRBJ1-2,TGTGCCAGCCAACAGGCAAACTATGGCTACACCTTC,CASQQANYGYTF
-,TRBV5-1,-,TRBJ2-5,TGCGCCAGCAGCCCCTCACAGATACCTCAAGAGACCCAGTACTTC,CASSPSQIPQETQYF
-,TRBV29-1,-,TRBJ2-1,TGCAGCGTTGCGAGGGTGGACGGGGGTGAGCAGTTCTTC,CSVARVDGGEQFF
TRBD2,TRBV30,-,TRBJ2-1,TGTGCCTGGAGTAGACTAGCGGGGGGTCCGGGAATGAGAAATGAGCAGTTCTTC,CAWSRLAGGPGMRNEQFF
TRBD2,TRBV19,-,TRBJ2-3,TGTGCCAGTAGTCCCGGTTGGGAGCGGGGTCCACAAGATACGCAGTATTTT,CASSPGWERGPQDTQYF
TRBD1,TRBV15,-,TRBJ2-5,TGTGCCACCAGCAGAGCCCCAGTTGAGACAGGGACGGCGAAGGAGACCCAGTACTTC,CATSRAPVETGTAKETQYF
-,TRBV7-9,-,TRBJ2-3,TGTGCCAGCAGCTTATCGTGGGGGACTTCTAGCACAGATACGCAGTATTTT,CASSLSWGTSSTDTQYF
-,TRBV18,-,TRBJ2-1,TGTGCCAGCTCACCACCCTACAATGAGCAGTTCTTC,CASSPPYNEQFF
TRBD1,TRBV6-1,-,TRBJ2-1,TGTGCCAGCAGTGAGATGTGGACAGGGGGCCCCAATGAGCAGTTCTTC,CASSEMWTGGPNEQFF
-,TRBV7-2,-,TRBJ1-1,TGTGCCAGCAGCCACGACGTAAACACTGAAGCTTTCTTT,CASSHDVNTEAFF
-,TRBV5-1,-,TRBJ2-2,TGCGCCAGCAGCGACCCTACCGGGGGGCAGGGGTACACCGGGGAGCTGTTTTTT,CASSDPTGGQGYTGELFF
TRBD2,TRBV5-4,-,TRBJ2-1,TGTGCCAGCAGCAGGTATTATAGCGGGGATTCCTACAATGAGCAGTTCTTC,CASSRYYSGDSYNEQFF
TRBD2,TRBV18,-,TRBJ2-1,TGTGCCAGCTCACTCCCCAAGACTAGCGGGAGGTACAATGAGCAGTTCTTC,CASSLPKTSGRYNEQFF
-,TRBV9,once,TRBJ1-3,TGTGCCAGCAGCGTAGCAGGGGATGATGGAAACACCATATATTTT,CASSVAGDDGNTIYF
-,TRBV5-4,-,TRBJ2-1,TGTGCCAGCAGCTTGAGGGCGTTGGACCACGAGCAGTTCTTC,CASSLRALDHEQFF
-,TRBV7-9,-,TRBJ2-5,TGTGCCAGCAGCTTATGGACGGCGTACCAAGAGACCCAGTACTTC,CASSLWTAYQETQYF
TRBD2,TRBV18,-,TRBJ2-5,TGTGCCAGCTCACCCTCCCTCATCATAGCGGGAGGACAGACCCAGTACTTC,CASSPSLIIAGGQTQYF
-,TRBV6-4,-,TRBJ2-3,TGTGCCAGCAGTCTCGACAGCTCCCAGGATACGCAGTATTTT,CASSLDSSQDTQYF
TRBD2,TRBV5-6,once,TRBJ2-7,TGTGCCAGCAGCCCGGCGGCTAGCGGGAGACCCGAGCAGTACTTC,CASSPAASGRPEQYF
-,TRBV11-2,-,TRBJ2-5,TGTGCCAGCAGCTTAAACTTGGAGACCCAGTACTTC,CASSLNLETQYF
-,TRBV6-5,-,TRBJ2-7,TGTGCCAGCAGTTACACCGGGAACTCGCCTGAAGAGGAGCAGTACTTC,CASSYTGNSPEEEQYF
TRBD2,TRBV11-3,once,TRBJ2-7,TGTGCCAGCAGCTTACGACCCGGGACTAGCGTCTACGAGCAGTACTTC,CASSLRPGTSVYEQYF